Below, 6 T cell receptor beta chains from the same sample are listed, as sequenced in a study of cytomegalovirus exposure and HLA in healthy donors. Data came from immunoSEQ multiplex PCR; TCRdb stores just in-frame clones and leaves some out. The sample records under 300,000 clones, approximately 86% being singletons. Sequences were obtained from PBMCs. The receptors derive from a woman aged 25 to 39 in good health and CMV-seropositive.

The chain has TRBV11-2 and TRBJ2-1, with TRBD2 matching over 8 bases. Trimming at V came to 0 bases and at J to 8 bases, leaving 12 bases not matched to a gene. The CDR3 spans 17 residues. The germline CDR1 and CDR2 sequences are SGHAT and FQNNGV. The CDR3: CASSLDRLGLVFHEQFF. CDR3 DNA: TGTGCCAGCAGCTTAGACAGACTGGGACTAGTTTTCCATGAGCAGTTCTTC.

This clone was observed once. The chain is built from TRBV5-4 and TRBJ1-1, with TRBD1 matching 7 bases. Germline V lookup: CDR1 SGHNT, CDR2 YYREEE (reference sequence). The CDR3 has 13 amino acids. Germline trimming cut 5 bases from V and 6 bases from J; bases unmatched to any gene: 7. For the CDR3, the DNA is TGTGCCAGCAGTCACGACAGGGACGCTGAAGCTTTCTTT. Amino acid sequence: CASSHDRDAEAFF. Based on the CDR3 plus reference TRBV5-4 and TRBJ1-1, the full variable domain is ETGVTQSPTHLIKTRGQQVTLRCSSQSGHNTVSWYQQALGQGPQFIFQYYREEENGRGNFPPRFSGLQFPNYSSELNVNALELDDSALYLCASSHDRDAEAFFGQGTRLTVV.

This chain joins TRBV29-1 and TRBJ1-1; 7 nucleotides line up with TRBD1. The CDR3 has 11 amino acids. The V segment lost 7 bases and the J segment 8 bases; nucleotides outside the gene matches: 7. CDR1 and CDR2 (germline): SQVTM, ANQGSEA. CDR3 nucleotide sequence: TGCAGCGCTGAGACAGGGACAGAAGCTTTCTTT. This sequence encodes CSAETGTEAFF.

This sequence joins TRBV27 and TRBJ1-2; 7 nucleotides line up with TRBD1. The V gene's germline CDR1 is MNHEY and CDR2 SMNVEV (reference sequence). The CDR3 is 14 amino acids. Trimming took 5 bases from V and 7 from J; bases not matched to a gene: 10. CDR3 loop: CASSPKGGASGYTF. Here the CDR3 DNA reads TGTGCCAGCAGTCCAAAAGGGGGCGCGAGTGGCTACACCTTC.

The gene calls are TRBV28 and TRBJ2-5, with D unresolved. CDR3 length: 10 amino acids. The V end was cut by 10 bases, the J end by 5 bases, with 8 bases between. Looked up from germline, CDR1 is MDHEN and CDR2 is SYDVKM. CDR3 sequence (DNA): TGTGCCACCCTGAGGGAGACCCAGTACTTC. It yields the protein CATLRETQYF.

The chain links TRBV28 to TRBJ2-7; a weak D match, TRBD1 (5 bases). The length of the CDR3 is 14 residues. The V gene lost 6 bases and the J gene lost 6 bases, with 18 bases spanning the gap. In germline, CDR1 is MDHEN, CDR2 SYDVKM. The chain's CDR3 is CASRQYRQPPEQYF. DNA of the CDR3: TGTGCCAGCAGACAATACAGACAGCCCCCCGAGCAGTACTTC.